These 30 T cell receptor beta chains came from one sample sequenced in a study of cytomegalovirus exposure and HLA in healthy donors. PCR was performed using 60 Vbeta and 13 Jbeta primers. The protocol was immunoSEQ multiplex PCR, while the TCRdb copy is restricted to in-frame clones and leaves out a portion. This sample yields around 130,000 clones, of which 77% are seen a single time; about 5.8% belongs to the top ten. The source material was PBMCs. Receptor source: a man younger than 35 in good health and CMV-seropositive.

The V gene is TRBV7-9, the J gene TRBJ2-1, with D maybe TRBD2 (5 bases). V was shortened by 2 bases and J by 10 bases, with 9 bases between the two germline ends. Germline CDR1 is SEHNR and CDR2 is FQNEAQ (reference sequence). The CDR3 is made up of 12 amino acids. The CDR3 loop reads CASSLSSGEQFF. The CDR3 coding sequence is TGTGCCAGCAGCTTATCCTCGGGGGAGCAGTTCTTC.

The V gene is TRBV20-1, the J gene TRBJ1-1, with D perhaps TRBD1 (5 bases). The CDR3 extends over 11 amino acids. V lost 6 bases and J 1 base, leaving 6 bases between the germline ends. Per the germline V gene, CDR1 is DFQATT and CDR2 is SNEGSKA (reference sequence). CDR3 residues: CSAGGNTEAFF. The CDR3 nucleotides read TGCAGTGCCGGGGGGAACACTGAAGCTTTCTTT.

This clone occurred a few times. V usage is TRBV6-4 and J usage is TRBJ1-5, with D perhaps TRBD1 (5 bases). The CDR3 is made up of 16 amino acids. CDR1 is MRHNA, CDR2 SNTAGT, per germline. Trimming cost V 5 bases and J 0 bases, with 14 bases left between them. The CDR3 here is CASSYRRVDSNQPQHF. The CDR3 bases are TGTGCCAGCAGTTACAGGAGGGTCGATAGCAATCAGCCCCAGCATTTT.

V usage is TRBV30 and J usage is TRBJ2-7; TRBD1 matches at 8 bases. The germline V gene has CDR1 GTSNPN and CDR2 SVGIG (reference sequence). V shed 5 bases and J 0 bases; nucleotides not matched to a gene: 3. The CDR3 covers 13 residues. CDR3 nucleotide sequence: TGTGCCTGGGGGGGGACAGGCTCCTACGAGCAGTACTTC. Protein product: CAWGGTGSYEQYF.

CDR3 loop: CASSLAGEQFF. The CDR3, as DNA: TGCGCCAGCAGCTTGGCCGGTGAGCAGTTCTTC. The chain is built from TRBV5-1 and TRBJ2-1; D is ambiguous. Germline assignment: CDR1 SGHRS and CDR2 YFSETQ. The CDR3 contains 11 residues. Trimming removed 0 bases from V and 9 bases from J, with 4 bases in between.

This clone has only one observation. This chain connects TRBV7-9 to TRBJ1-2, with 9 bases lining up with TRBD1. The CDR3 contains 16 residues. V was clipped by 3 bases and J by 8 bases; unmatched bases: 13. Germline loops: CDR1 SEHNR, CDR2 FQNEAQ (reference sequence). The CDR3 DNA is TGTGCCAGCAGCTTCGACTTAGGGGGGACAGGGTACGGCTACACCTTC. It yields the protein CASSFDLGGTGYGYTF.

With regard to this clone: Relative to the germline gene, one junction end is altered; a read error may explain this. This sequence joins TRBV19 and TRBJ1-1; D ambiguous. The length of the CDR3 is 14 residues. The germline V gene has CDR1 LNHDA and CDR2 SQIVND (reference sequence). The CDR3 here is CASSIERGGPEAFF. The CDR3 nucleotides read TGTGCCAGTAGTATAGAACGTGGTGGTCCTGAAGCTTTCTTC.

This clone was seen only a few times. The CDR3 DNA is TGTGCCAGCAGTTTGTTCAGGGGCACTGAAGCTTTCTTT. It yields the protein CASSLFRGTEAFF. The rearrangement joins TRBV27 to TRBJ1-1; a possible D gene is TRBD1 (6 bases). Trimming pared 3 bases from V and 4 bases from J, leaving 9 bases between. Germline loops: CDR1 MNHEY, CDR2 SMNVEV (reference sequence). There are 13 residues in the CDR3.

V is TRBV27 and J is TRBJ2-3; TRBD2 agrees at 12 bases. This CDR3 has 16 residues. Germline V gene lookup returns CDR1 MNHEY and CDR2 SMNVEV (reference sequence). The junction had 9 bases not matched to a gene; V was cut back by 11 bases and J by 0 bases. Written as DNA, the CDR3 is TGTGCCTCCGGGTCGGGACTAGCGGGCAGCACAGATACGCAGTATTTT. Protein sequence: CASGSGLAGSTDTQYF.

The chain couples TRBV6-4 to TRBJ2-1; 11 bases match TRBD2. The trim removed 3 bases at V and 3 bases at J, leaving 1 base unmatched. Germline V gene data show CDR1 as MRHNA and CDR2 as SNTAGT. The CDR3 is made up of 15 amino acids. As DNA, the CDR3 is TGTGCCAGCAGTGAGGGGACTAGCGGCTACAATGAGCAGTTCTTC. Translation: CASSEGTSGYNEQFF.

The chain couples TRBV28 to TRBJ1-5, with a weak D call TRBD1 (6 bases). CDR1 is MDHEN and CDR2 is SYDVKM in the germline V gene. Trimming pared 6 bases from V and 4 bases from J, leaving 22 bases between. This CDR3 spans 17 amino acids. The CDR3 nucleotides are TGTGCCAGCAGCGCTCCGGGACACTTACCAGAAAATCAGCCCCAGCATTTT. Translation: CASSAPGHLPENQPQHF. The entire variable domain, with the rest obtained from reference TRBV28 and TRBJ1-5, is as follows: DVKVTQSSRYLVKRTGEKVFLECVQDMDHENMFWYRQDPGLGLRLIYFSYDVKMKEKGDIPEGYSVSREKKERFSLILESASTNQTSMYLCASSAPGHLPENQPQHFGDGTRLSIL.

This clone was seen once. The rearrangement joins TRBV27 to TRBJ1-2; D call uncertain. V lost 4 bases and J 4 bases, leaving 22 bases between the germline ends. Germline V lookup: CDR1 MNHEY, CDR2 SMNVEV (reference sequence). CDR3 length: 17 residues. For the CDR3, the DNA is TGTGCCAGCAGTTCCTCCACCCCCCCAGTGTATGGCTATGGCTACACCTTC. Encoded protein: CASSSSTPPVYGYGYTF.

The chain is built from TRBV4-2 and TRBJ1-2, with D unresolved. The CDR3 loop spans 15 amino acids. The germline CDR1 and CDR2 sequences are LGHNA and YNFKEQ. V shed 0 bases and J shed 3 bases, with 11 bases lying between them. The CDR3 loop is CASSQEGRPHYGYTF. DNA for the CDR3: TGTGCCAGCAGCCAAGAAGGGAGGCCCCACTATGGCTACACCTTC.

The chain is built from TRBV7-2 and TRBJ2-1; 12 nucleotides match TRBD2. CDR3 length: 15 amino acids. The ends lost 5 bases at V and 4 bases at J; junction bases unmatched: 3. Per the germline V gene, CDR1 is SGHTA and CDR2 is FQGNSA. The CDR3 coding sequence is TGTGCCAGCAGCCTAGGACTAGCGGGGTACAATGAGCAGTTCTTC. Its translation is CASSLGLAGYNEQFF.

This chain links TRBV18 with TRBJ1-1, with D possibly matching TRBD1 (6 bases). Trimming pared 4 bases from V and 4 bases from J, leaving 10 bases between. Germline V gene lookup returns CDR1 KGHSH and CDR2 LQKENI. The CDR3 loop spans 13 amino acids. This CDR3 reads CASSRGRVTEAFF. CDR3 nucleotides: TGTGCCAGCTCACGGGGGCGGGTCACTGAAGCTTTCTTT.

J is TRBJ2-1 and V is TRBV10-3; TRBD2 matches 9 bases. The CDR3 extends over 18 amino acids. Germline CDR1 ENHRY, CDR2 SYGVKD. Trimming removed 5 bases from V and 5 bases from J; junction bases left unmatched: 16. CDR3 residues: CAISSASGKYQNDNEQFF. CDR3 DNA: TGTGCCATCAGTTCTGCTAGCGGGAAGTACCAAAATGACAATGAGCAGTTCTTC.

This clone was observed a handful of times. As DNA, the CDR3 is TGTGCCAGCAGCCCCGAAGGTCTCCCGGGGACTGAAGCTTTCTTT. It encodes CASSPEGLPGTEAFF. The chain couples TRBV7-9 to TRBJ1-1, with D uncertain. Germline V gene sequence: CDR1 SEHNR, CDR2 FQNEAQ (reference sequence). Deletions cut 5 bases from V and 5 bases from J, with 18 bases between. This CDR3 is built from 15 residues.

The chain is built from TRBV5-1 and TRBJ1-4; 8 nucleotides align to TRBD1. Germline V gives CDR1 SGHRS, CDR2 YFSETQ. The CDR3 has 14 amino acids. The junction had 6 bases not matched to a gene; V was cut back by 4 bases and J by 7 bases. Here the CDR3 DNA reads TGCGCCAGCAGCCCAGGGGGCGAGGGTGAAAAACTGTTTTTT. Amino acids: CASSPGGEGEKLFF.

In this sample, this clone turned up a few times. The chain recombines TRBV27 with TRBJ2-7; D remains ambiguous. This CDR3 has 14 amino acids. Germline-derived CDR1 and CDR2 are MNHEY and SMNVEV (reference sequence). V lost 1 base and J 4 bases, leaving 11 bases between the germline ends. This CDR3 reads CASSLYNSRYEQYF. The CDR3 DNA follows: TGTGCCAGCAGTTTATATAATTCTCGGTACGAGCAGTACTTC.

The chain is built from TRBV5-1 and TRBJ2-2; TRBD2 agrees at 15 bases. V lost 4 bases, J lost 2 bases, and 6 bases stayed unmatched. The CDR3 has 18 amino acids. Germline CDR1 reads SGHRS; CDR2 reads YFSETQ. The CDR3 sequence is CASSTGLAGGHNTGELFF. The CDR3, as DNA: TGCGCCAGCAGCACCGGACTAGCGGGGGGGCATAACACCGGGGAGCTGTTTTTT.

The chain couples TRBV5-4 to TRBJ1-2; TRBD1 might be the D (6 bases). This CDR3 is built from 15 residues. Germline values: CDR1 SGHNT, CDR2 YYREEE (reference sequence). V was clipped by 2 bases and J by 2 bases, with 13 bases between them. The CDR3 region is CASSLRFQGNYGYTF. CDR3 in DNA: TGTGCCAGCAGCTTAAGGTTTCAGGGGAACTATGGCTACACCTTC.

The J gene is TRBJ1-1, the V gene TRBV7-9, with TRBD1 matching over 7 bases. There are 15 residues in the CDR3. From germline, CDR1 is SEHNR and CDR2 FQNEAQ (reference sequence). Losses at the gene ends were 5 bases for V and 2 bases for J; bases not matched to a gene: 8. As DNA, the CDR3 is TGTGCCAGCAGCCTACCGGGACAGAGTAACACTGAAGCTTTCTTT. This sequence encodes CASSLPGQSNTEAFF.

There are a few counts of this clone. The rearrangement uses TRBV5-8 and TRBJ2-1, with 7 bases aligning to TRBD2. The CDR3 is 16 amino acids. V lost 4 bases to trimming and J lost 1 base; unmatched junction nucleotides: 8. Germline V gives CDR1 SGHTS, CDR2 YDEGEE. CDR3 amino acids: CASSPLTSVSYNEQFF. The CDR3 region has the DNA TGTGCCAGCAGCCCCTTAACTAGCGTGTCCTACAATGAGCAGTTCTTC.

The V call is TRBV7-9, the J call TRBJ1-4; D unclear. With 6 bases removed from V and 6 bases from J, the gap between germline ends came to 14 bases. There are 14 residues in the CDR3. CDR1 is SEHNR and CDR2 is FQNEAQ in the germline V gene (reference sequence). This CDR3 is CASSHFIIYEKLFF. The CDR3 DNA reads TGTGCCAGCAGTCACTTTATTATTTATGAAAAACTGTTTTTT.

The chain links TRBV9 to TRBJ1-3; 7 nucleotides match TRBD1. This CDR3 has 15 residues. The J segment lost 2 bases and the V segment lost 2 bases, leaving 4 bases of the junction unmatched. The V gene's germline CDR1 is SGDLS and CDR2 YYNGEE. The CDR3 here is CASSVDRDAGNTIYF. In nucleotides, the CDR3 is TGTGCCAGCAGCGTCGACAGGGACGCTGGAAACACCATATATTTT.

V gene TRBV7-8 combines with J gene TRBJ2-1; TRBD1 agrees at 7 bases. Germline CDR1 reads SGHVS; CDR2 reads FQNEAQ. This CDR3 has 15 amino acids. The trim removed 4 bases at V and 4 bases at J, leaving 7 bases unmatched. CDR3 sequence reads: CASSSSGTVYNEQFF. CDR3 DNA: TGTGCCAGCAGCTCCTCCGGGACAGTATACAATGAGCAGTTCTTC. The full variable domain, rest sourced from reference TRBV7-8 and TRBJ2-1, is GAGVSQSPRYKVAKRGQDVALRCDPISGHVSLFWYQQALGQGPEFLTYFQNEAQLDKSGLPSDRFFAERPEGSVSTLKIQRTQQEDSAVYLCASSSSGTVYNEQFFGPGTRLTVL.

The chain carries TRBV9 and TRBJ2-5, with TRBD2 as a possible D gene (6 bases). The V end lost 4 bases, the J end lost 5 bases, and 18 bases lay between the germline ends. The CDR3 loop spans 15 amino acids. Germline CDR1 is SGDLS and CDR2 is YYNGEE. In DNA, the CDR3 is TGTGCCAGCAGCTTCGGGACTCCGGGACTCGAGACCCAGTACTTC. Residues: CASSFGTPGLETQYF.

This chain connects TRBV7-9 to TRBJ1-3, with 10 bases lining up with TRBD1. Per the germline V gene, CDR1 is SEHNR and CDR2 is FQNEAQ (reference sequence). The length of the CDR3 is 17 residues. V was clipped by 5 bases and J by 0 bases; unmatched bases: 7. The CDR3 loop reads CASSKRDRGPSGNTIYF. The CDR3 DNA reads TGTGCCAGCAGCAAACGGGACAGGGGCCCCTCTGGAAACACCATATATTTT.

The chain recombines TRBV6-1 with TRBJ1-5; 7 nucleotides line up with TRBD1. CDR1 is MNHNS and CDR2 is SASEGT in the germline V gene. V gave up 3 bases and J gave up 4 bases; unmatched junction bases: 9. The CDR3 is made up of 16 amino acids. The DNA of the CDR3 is TGTGCCAGCAGTGAGTTCGAGGGGGCCCTAAATCAGCCCCAGCATTTT. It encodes CASSEFEGALNQPQHF.

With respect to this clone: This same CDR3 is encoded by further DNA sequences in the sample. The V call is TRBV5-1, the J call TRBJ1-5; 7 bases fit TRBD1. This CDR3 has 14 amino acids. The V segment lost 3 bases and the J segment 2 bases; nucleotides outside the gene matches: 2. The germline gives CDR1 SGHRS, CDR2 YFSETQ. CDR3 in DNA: TGCGCCAGCAGCTCCGGACAGGGCAATCAGCCCCAGCATTTT. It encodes CASSSGQGNQPQHF.